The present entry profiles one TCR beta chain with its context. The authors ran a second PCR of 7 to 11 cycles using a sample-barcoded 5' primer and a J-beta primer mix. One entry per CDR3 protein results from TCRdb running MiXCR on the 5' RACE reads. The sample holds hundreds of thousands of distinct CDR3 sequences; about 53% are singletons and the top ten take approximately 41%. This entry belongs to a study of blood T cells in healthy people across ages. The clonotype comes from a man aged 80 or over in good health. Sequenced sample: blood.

CDR3 sequence reads: CASSRTGTTGANVLTF. The CDR3, as DNA: TGTGCCAGCAGTCGGACAGGTACCACTGGGGCCAACGTCCTGACTTTC. The V and J genes are TRBV6-5 and TRBJ2-6; 7 bases are shared with TRBD1. The V and J ends lost 5 bases and 2 bases, in that order; junction bases with no gene match: 6. The CDR3 is 16 residues long. Germline assignment: CDR1 MNHEY and CDR2 SVGAGI.